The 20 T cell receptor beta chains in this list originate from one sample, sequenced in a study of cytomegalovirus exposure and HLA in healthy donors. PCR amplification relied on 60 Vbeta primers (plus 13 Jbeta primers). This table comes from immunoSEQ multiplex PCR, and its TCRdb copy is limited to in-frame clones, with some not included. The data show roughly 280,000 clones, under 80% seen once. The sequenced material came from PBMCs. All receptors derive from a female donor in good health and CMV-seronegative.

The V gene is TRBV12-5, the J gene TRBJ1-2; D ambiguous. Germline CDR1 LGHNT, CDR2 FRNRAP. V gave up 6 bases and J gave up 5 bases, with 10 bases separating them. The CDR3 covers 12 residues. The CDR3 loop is CASGDSLYGYTF. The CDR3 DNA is TGTGCTAGTGGCGATTCCCTATATGGCTACACCTTC.

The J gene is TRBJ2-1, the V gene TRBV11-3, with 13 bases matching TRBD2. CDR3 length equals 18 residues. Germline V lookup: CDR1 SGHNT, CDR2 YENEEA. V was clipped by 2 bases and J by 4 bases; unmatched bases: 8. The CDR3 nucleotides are TGTGCCAGCAGCTTACTTGGGACTAGCGGGGAGTTTTACAATGAGCAGTTCTTC. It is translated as CASSLLGTSGEFYNEQFF.

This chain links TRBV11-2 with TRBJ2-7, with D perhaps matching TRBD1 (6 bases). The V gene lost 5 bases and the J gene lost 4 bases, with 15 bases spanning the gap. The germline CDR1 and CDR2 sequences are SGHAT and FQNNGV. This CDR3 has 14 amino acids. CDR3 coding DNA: TGTGCCAGCAGCCCCCGGGACATACCTTACGAGCAGTACTTC. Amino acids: CASSPRDIPYEQYF.

The CDR3 nucleotides are TGTGCCAGCAGCTTATATACTGGGTCGGGCTACGAGCAGTACTTC. This translates into CASSLYTGSGYEQYF. The chain has TRBV7-9 and TRBJ2-7, with no clear D. The CDR3 runs to 15 residues. CDR1 is SEHNR, CDR2 FQNEAQ, per germline (reference sequence). With 2 bases removed from V and 3 bases from J, the gap between germline ends came to 14 bases.

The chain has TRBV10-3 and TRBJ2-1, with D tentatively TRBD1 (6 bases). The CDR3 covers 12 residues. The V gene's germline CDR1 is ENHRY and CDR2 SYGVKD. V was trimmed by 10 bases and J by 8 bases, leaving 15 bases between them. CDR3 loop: CATNSGTHEQFF. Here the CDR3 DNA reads TGTGCCACCAATTCCGGGACACATGAGCAGTTCTTC.

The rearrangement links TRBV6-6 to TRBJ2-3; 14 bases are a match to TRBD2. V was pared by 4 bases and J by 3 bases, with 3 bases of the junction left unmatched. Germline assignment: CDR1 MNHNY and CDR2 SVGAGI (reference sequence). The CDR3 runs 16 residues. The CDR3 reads CASSWGLAGETDTQYF. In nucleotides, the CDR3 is TGTGCCAGCAGTTGGGGACTAGCGGGAGAAACAGATACGCAGTATTTT.

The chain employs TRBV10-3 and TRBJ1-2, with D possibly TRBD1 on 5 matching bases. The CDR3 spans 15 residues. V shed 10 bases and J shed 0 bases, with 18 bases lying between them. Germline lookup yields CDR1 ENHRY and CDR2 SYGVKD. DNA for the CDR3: TGTGCCACCCTCTCCCCGGGGGGTACTAACTATGGCTACACCTTC. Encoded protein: CATLSPGGTNYGYTF.

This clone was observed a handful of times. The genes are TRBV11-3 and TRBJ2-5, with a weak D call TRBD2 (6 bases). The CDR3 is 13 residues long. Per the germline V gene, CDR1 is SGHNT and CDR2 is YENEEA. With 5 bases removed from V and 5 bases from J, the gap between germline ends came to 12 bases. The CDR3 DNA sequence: TGTGCCAGCAGCCCCGGGAGTACCGAGACCCAGTACTTC. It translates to CASSPGSTETQYF.

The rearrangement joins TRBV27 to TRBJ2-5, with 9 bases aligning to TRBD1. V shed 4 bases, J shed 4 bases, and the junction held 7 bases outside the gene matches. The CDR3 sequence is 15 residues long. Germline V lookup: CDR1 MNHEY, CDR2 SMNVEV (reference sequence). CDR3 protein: CASSSRGQGRETQYF. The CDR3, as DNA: TGTGCCAGCAGTTCAAGGGGACAGGGTAGAGAGACCCAGTACTTC.

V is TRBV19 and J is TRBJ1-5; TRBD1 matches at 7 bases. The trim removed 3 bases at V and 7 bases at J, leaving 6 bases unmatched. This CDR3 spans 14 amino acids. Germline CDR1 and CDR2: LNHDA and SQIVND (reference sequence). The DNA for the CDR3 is TGTGCCAGTAGTATTCCCGACAGGGTCCAGCCCCAGCATTTT. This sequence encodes CASSIPDRVQPQHF.

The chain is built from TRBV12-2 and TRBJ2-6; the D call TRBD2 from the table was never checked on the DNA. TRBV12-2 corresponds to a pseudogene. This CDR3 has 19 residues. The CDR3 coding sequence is TGTGCAAGTCGCTCTAACGCGGGTGACGTGGAGGCTGGGGCCAACGTCCTGACTTTC. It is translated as CASRSNAGDVEAGANVLTF.

CDR3 region: CASSYSGGSNQPQHF. For the CDR3, the DNA is TGTGCCAGCAGTTACTCAGGGGGTAGCAATCAGCCCCAGCATTTT. The genes are TRBV6-5 and TRBJ1-5; maybe TRBD1 (6 bases). The CDR3 totals 15 residues. CDR1 is MNHEY and CDR2 is SVGAGI in the germline V gene. The germline V and J ends were trimmed by 0 bases and 0 bases, with 6 bases remaining between them.

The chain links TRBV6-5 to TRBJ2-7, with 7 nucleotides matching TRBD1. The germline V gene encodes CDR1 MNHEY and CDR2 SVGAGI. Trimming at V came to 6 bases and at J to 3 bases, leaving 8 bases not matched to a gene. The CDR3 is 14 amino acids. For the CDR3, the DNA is TGTGCCAGCAGGCCCGGACAGGCGAACTACGAGCAGTACTTC. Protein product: CASRPGQANYEQYF.

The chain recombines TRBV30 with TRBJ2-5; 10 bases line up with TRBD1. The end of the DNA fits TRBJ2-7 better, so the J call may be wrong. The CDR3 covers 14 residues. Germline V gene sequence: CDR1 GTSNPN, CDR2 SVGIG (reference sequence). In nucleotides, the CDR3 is TGTGCCTGGAGTGTAGGGACAGGGGACTACGAGCAGTACTTC. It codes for CAWSVGTGDYEQYF.

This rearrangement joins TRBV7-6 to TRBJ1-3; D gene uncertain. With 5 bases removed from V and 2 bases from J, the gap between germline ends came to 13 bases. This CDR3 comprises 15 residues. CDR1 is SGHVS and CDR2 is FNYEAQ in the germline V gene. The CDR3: CASSPQQLPGNTIYF. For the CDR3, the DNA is TGTGCCAGCAGCCCACAGCAGTTACCTGGAAACACCATATATTTT.

The DNA of the CDR3 is TGTGCCAGCAGGCTCCGCCCTTTGGCAAATGAAAAACTGTTTTTT. This sequence encodes CASRLRPLANEKLFF. V and J are TRBV7-2 and TRBJ1-4; D is unclear. CDR3 length: 15 amino acids. Germline loops: CDR1 SGHTA, CDR2 FQGNSA. V dropped 6 bases and J dropped 5 bases, with 16 bases sitting between them.

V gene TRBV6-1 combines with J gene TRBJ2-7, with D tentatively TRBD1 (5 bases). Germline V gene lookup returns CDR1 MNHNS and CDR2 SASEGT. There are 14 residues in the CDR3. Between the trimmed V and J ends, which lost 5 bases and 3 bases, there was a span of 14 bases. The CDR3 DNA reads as TGTGCCAGCAGTAAGACGGACACCGGCTACGAGCAGTACTTC. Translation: CASSKTDTGYEQYF.

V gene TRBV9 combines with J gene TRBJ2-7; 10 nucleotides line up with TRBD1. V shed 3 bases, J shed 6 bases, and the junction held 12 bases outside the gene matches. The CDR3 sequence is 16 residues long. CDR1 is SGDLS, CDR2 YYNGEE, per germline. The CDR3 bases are TGTGCCAGCAGCGCCCCCGCCGGGACAGGGGTATCCGAGCAGTACTTC. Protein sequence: CASSAPAGTGVSEQYF.

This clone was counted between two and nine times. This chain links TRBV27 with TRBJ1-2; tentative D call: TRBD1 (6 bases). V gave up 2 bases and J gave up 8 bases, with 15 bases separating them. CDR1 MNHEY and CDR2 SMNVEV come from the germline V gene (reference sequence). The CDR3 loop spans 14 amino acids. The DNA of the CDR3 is TGTGCCAGCAGTTTAAATGTTTACAGGGAAGGCTACACCTTC. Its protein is CASSLNVYREGYTF.

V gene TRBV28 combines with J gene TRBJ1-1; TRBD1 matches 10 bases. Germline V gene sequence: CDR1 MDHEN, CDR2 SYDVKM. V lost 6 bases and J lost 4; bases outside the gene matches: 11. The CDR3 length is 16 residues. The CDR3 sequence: CASRSGTGDGSTEAFF. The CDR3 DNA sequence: TGTGCCAGCAGATCCGGGACAGGGGATGGGAGCACTGAAGCTTTCTTT.